This section outlines one T cell receptor (beta chain) sequence together with its context. These data are taken from a study of blood T cell repertoires in COVID-19. As for the study in general: Samples taken during acute and convalescent COVID-19 were collected in the United States, Italy and Spain. From T cells, B-cell-depleted T cells, or PBMCs came the material, which was cDNA or gDNA.

The repertoire was sequenced with immunoSEQ multiplex PCR; TCRdb's copy has only in-frame clones and lacks some. The table lists approximately 400,000 clones, around 89% of them singletons. This CDR3 is 11 amino acids long. The germline V gene encodes CDR1 MNHEY and CDR2 SVGAGI. V was cut by 2 bases and J by 5 bases, with 3 bases left in between. Followed longitudinally, the Seattle patients had been enrolled during active infection. V is TRBV6-5 and J is TRBJ1-1; D is uncertain. The receptor's source is a woman between 45 and 60 years old with COVID-19, enrolled during active disease. Sequencing was performed on peripheral blood. The DNA of the CDR3 is TGTGCCAGCAGTTACCAGACTGAAGCTTTCTTT. This translates into CASSYQTEAFF.